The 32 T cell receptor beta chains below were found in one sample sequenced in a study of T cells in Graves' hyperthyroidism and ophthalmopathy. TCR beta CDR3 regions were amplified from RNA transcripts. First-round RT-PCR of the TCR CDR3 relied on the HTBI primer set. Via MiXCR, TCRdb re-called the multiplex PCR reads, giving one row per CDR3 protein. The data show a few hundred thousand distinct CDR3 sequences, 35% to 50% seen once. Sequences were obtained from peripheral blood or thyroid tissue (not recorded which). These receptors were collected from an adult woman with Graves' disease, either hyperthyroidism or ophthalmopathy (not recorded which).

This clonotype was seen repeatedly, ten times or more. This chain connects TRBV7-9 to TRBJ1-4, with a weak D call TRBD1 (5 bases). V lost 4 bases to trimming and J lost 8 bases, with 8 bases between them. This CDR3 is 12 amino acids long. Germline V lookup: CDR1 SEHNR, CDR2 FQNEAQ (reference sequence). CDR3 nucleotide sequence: TGTGCCAGCAGCTCCGGGGGGGAAAAACTGTTTTTT. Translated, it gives CASSSGGEKLFF.

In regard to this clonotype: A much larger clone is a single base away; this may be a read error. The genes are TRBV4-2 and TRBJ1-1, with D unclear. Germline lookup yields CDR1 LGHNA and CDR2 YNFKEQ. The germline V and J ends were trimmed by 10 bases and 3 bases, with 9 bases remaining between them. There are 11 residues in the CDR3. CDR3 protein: CANGEDTEAFF. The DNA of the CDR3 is TGTGCCAACGGGGAGGACACTGAAGCTTTCTTT.

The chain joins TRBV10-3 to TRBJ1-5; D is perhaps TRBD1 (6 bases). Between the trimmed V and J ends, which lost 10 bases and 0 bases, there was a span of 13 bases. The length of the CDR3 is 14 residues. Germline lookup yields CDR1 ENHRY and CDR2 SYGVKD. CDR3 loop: CATATGYSNQPQHF. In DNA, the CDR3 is TGTGCCACCGCGACAGGCTATAGCAATCAGCCCCAGCATTTT.

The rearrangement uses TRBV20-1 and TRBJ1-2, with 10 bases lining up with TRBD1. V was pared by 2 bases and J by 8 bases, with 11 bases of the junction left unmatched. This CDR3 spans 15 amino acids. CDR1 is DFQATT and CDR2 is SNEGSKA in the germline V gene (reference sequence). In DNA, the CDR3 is TGCAGTGCTAGAAGCGGGAGACAGGGGGCGCGCGGCTACACCTTC. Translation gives CSARSGRQGARGYTF.

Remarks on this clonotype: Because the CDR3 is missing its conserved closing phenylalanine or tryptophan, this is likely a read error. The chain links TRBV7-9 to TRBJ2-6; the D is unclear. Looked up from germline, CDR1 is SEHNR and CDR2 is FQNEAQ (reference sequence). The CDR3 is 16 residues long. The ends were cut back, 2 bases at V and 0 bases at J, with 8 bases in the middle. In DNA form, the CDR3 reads TGTGCCAGCAGCTTACCCTTACTCTCTGGGGCCAACGTCCTGACTTCC. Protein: CASSLPLLSGANVLTS.

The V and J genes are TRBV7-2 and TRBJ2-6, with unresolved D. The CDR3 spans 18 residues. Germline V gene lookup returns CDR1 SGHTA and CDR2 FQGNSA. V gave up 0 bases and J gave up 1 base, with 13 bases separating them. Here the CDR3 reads CASSLAWATLSGANVLTF. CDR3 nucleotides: TGTGCCAGCAGCTTAGCTTGGGCAACCCTATCTGGGGCCAACGTCCTGACTTTC. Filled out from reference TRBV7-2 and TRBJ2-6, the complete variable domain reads GAGVSQSPSNKVTEKGKDVELRCDPISGHTALYWYRQSLGQGLEFLIYFQGNSAPDKSGLPSDRFSAERTGGSVSTLTIQRTQQEDSAVYLCASSLAWATLSGANVLTFGAGSRLTVL.

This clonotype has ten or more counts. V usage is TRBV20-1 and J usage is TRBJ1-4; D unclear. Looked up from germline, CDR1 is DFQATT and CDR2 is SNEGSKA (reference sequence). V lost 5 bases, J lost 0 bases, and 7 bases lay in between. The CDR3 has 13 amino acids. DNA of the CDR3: TGCAGTGCTCTCAGAGCAACTAATGAAAAACTGTTTTTT. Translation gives CSALRATNEKLFF.

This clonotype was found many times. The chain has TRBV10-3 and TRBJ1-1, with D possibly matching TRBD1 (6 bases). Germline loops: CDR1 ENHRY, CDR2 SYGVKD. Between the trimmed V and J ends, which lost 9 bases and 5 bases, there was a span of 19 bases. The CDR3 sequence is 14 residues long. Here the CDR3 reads CAIQGVGSRTEAFF. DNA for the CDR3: TGTGCCATACAGGGTGTCGGTTCGAGAACTGAAGCTTTCTTT.

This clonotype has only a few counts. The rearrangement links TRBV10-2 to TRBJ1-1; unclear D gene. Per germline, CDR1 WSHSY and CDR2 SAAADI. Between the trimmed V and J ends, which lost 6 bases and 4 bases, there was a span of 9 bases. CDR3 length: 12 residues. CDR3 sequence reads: CASRDLGTEAFF. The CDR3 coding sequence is TGCGCCAGCAGAGACCTGGGCACTGAAGCTTTCTTT.

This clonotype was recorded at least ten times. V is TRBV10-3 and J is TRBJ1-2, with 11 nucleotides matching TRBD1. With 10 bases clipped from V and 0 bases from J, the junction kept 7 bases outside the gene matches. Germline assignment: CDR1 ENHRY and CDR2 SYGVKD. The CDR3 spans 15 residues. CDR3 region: CATQGQGASNYGYTF. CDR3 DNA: TGTGCCACCCAAGGACAGGGGGCCTCTAACTATGGCTACACCTTC.

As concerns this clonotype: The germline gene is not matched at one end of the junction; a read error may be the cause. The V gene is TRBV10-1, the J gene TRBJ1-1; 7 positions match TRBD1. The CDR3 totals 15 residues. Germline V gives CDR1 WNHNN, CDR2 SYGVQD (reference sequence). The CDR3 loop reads CASVRQGMVNTEAFF. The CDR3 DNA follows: TGCGCCAGCGTAAGACAGGGTATGGTGAATACTGAAGCTTTCTTT.

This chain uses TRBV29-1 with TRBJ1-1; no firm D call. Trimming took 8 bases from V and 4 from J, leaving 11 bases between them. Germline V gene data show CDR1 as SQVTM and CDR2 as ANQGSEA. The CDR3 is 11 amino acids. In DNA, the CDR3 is TGCAGCAGCCCAGAGGGCACTGAAGCTTTCTTT. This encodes CSSPEGTEAFF.

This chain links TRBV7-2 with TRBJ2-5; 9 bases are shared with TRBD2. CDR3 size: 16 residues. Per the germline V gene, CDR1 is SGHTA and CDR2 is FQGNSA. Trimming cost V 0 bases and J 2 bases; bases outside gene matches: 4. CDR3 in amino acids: CASSLASLAGQETQYF. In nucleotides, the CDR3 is TGTGCCAGCAGCTTAGCGTCCCTAGCGGGACAAGAGACCCAGTACTTC.

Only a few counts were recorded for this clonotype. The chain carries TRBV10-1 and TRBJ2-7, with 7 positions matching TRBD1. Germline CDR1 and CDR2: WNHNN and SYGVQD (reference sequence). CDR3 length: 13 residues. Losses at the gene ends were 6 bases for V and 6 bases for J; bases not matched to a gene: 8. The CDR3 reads CASSAGGVGEQYF. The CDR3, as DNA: TGCGCCAGCAGCGCAGGGGGTGTCGGCGAGCAGTACTTC.

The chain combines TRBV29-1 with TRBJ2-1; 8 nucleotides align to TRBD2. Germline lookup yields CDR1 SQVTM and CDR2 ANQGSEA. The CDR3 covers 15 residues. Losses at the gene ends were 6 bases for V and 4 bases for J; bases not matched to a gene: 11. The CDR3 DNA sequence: TGCAGCGTCGCGGGAGGAACAGGGTCTTACAATGAGCAGTTCTTC. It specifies CSVAGGTGSYNEQFF.

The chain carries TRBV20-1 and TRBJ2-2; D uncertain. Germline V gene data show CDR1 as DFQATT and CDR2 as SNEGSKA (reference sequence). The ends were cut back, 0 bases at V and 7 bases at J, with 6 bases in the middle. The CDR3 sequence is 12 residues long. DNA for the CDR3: TGCAGTGCTAGAGAGGGGTTCGGGGAGCTGTTTTTT. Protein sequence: CSAREGFGELFF.

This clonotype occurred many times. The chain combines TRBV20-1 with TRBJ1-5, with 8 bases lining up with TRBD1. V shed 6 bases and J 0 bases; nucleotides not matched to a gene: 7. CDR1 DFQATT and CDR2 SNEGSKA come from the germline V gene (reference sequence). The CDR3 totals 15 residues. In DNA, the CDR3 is TGCAGTGCCAGTACCGGGACAGGTAGCAATCAGCCCCAGCATTTT. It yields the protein CSASTGTGSNQPQHF.

DNA for the CDR3: TGCGCCAGCAGCTCAAGACAGGAAGGTGAAAAACTGTTTTTT. Residues: CASSSRQEGEKLFF. The V call is TRBV5-1, the J call TRBJ1-4, with TRBD1 as a possible D gene (6 bases). Germline V gene lookup returns CDR1 SGHRS and CDR2 YFSETQ. This CDR3 is 14 amino acids long. Trimming left V 3 bases short and J 7 bases short, with 13 bases between.

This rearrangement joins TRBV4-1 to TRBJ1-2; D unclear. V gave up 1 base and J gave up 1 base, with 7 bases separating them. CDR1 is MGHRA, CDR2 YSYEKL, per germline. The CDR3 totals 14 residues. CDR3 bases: TGCGCCAGCAGCCAAGCCGTTAATAACTATGGCTACACCTTC. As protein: CASSQAVNNYGYTF.

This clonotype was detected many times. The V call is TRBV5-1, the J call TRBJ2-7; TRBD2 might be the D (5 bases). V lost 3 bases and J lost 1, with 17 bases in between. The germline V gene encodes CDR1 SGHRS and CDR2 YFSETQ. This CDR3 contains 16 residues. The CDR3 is CASSSSLGSGSYEQYF. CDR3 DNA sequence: TGCGCCAGCAGCTCCAGCTTGGGCTCGGGGTCCTACGAGCAGTACTTC.

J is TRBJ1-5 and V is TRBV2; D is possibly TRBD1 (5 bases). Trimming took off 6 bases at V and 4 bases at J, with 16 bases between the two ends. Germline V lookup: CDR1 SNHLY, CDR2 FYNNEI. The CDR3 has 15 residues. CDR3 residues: CASRELRGENQPQHF. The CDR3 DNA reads TGTGCCAGCAGGGAACTTCGGGGCGAAAATCAGCCCCAGCATTTT.

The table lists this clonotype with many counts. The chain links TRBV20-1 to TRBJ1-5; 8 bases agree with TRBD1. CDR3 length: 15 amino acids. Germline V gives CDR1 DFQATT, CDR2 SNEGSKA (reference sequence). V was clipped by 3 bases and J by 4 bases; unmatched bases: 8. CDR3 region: CSARETGGQNQPQHF. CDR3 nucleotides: TGCAGTGCTAGGGAAACAGGGGGGCAAAATCAGCCCCAGCATTTT.

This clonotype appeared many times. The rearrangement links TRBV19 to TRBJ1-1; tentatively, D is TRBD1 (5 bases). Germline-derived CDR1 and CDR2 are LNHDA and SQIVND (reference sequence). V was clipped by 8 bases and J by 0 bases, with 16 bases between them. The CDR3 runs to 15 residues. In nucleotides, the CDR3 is TGTGCCAGTGGTAGGGACGGCTACATGAACACTGAAGCTTTCTTT. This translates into CASGRDGYMNTEAFF.

The CDR3 reads CASSTPPRSGEQYF. CDR3 nucleotides: TGTGCCAGCAGCACACCCCCCCGTTCAGGAGAGCAGTACTTC. This chain uses TRBV6-2 or TRBV6-3 with TRBJ2-7; D not certain. The CDR3 has 14 residues. Deletions cut 6 bases from V and 7 bases from J, with 19 bases between. Germline V gene data show CDR1 as MNHEY and CDR2 as SVGEGT.

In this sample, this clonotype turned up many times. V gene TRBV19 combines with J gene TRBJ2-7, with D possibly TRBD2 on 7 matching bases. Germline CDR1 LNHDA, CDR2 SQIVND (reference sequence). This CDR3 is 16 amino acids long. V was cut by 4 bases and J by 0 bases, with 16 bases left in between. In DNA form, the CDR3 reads TGTGCCAGTAGTAGCCCCATGGGGGGGCGCTCCTACGAGCAGTACTTC. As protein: CASSSPMGGRSYEQYF. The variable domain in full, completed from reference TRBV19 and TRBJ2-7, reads DGGITQSPKYLFRKEGQNVTLSCEQNLNHDAMYWYRQDPGQGLRLIYYSQIVNDFQKGDIAEGYSVSREKKESFPLTVTSAQKNPTAFYLCASSSPMGGRSYEQYFGPGTRLTVT.

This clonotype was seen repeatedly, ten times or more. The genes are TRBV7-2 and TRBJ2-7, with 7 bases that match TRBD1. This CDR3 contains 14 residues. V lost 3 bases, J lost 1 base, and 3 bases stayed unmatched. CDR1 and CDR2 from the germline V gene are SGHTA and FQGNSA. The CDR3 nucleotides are TGTGCCAGCAGCTTGGACAGGAGGTCCTACGAGCAGTACTTC. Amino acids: CASSLDRRSYEQYF.

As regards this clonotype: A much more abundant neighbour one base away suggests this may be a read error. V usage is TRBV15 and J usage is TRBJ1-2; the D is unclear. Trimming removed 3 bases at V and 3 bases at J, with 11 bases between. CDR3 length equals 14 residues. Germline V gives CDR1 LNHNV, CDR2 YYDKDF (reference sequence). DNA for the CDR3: TGTGCCACCAGCAGTACCGGAGTGGACTATGGCTACACCTTC. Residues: CATSSTGVDYGYTF.

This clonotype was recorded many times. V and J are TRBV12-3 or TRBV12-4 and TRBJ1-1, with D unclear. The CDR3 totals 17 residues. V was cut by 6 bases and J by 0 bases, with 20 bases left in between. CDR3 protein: CASSGYGSAGMNTEAFF. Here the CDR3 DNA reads TGTGCCAGCAGCGGGTACGGCTCAGCTGGGATGAACACTGAAGCTTTCTTT.

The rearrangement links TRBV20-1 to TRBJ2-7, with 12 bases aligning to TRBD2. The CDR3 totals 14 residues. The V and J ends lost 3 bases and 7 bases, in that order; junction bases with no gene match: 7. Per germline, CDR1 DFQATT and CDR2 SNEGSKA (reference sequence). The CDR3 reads CSASTLAGGWEQYF. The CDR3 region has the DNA TGCAGTGCTAGTACACTAGCGGGAGGATGGGAGCAGTACTTC.

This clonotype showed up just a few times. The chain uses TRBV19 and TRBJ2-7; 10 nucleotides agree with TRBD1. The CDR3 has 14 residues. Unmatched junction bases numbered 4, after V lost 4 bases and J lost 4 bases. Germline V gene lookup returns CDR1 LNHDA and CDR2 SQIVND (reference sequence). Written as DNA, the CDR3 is TGTGCCAGTAGTACCTGGGACAGGGGTTACGAGCAGTACTTC. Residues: CASSTWDRGYEQYF.

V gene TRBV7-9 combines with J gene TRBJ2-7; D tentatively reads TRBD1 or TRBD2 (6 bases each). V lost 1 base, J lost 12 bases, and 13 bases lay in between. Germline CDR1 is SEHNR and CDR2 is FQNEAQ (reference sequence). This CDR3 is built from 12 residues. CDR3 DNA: TGTGCCAGCAGCTTAGGAGGGGGGACAACGTACTTC. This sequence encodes CASSLGGGTTYF.

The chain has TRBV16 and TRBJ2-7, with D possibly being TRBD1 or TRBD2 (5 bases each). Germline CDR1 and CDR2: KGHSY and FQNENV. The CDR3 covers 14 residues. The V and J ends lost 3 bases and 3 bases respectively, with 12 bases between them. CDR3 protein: CASSHRDQFYEQYF. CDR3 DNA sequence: TGTGCCAGCAGCCACCGGGACCAATTCTACGAGCAGTACTTC. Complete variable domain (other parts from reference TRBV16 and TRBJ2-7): GEEVAQTPKHLVRGEGQKAKLYCAPIKGHSYVFWYQQVLKNEFKFLISFQNENVFDETGMPKERFSAKCLPNSPCSLEIQATKLEDSAVYFCASSHRDQFYEQYFGPGTRLTVT.